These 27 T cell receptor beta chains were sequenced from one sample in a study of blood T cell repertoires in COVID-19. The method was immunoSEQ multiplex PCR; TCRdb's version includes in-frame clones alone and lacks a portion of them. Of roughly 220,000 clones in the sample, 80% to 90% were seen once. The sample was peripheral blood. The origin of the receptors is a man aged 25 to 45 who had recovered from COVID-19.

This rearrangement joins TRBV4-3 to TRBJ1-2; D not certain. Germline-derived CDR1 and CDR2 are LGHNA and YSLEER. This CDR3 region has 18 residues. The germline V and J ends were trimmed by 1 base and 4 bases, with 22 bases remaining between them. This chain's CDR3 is CASSQGYRGGLSSYGYTF. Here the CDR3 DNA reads TGCGCCAGCAGCCAAGGCTATCGGGGAGGGCTGTCGAGCTATGGCTACACCTTC.

The CDR3 here is CASSFTAGERWHF. The CDR3, as DNA: TGTGCCAGCAGCTTTACCGCTGGGGAGCGGTGGCATTTT. V usage is TRBV7-2 and J usage is TRBJ1-5; no clear D gene. Per the germline V gene, CDR1 is SGHTA and CDR2 is FQGNSA. The CDR3 is 13 amino acids. Deletions cut 3 bases from V and 15 bases from J, with 18 bases between.

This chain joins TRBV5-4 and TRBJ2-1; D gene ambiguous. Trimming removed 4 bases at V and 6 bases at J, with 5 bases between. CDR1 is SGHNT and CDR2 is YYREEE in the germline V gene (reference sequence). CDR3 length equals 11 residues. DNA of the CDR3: TGTGCCAGCAGCCTTCCCAATGAGCAGTTCTTC. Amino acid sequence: CASSLPNEQFF.

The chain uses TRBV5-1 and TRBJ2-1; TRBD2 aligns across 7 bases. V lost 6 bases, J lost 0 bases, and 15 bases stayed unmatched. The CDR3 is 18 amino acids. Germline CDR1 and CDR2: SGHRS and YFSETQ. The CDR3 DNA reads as TGCGCCAGCAAACGGGGGGACCCCTATGGTAGCTCCTACAATGAGCAGTTCTTC. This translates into CASKRGDPYGSSYNEQFF.

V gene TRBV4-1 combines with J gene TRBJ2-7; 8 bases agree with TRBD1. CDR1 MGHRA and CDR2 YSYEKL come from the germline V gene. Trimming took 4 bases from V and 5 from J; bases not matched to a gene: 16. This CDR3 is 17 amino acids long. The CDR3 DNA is TGCGCCAGCAGCCCGACCCAGTTTGGACAGGGTTTCCACGAGCAGTACTTC. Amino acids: CASSPTQFGQGFHEQYF.

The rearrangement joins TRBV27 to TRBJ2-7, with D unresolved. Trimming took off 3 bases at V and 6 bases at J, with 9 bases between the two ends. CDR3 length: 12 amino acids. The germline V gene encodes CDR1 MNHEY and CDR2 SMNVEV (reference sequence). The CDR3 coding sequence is TGTGCCAGCAGTTTCCCGACGGGCGAGCAGTACTTC. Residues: CASSFPTGEQYF.

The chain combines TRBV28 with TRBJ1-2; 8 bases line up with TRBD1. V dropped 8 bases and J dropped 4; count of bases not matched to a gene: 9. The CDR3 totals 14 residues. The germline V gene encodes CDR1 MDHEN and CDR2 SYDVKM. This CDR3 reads CASQGAMVGYGYTF. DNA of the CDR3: TGTGCCAGCCAGGGGGCGATGGTAGGCTATGGCTACACCTTC.

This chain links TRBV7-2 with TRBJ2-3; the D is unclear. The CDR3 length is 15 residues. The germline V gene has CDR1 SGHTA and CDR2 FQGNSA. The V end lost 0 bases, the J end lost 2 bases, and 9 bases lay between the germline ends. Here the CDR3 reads CASSLAWQITDTQYF. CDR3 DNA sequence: TGTGCCAGCAGCTTAGCTTGGCAGATCACAGATACGCAGTATTTT.

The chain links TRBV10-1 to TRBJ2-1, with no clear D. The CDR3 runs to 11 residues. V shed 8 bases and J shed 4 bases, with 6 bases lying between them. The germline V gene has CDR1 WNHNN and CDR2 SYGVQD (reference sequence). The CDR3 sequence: CASGPYNEQFF. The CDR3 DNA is TGCGCCAGCGGCCCGTACAATGAGCAGTTCTTC.

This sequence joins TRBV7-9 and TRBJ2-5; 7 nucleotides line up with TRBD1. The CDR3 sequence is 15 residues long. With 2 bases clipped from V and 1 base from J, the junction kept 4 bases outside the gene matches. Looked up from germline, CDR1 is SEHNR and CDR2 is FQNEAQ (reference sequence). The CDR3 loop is CASSLLGQLQETQYF. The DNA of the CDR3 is TGTGCCAGCAGCTTACTGGGACAGCTCCAAGAGACCCAGTACTTC.

In nucleotides, the CDR3 is TGTGCCAGCAGCGTAGATGGGGGCCAAGACTATGGCTACACCTTC. This encodes CASSVDGGQDYGYTF. The J gene is TRBJ1-2, the V gene TRBV9, with D possibly being TRBD1 (6 bases). The germline V gene has CDR1 SGDLS and CDR2 YYNGEE. Deletions cut 0 bases from V and 3 bases from J, with 12 bases between. The CDR3 sequence is 15 residues long. The full variable domain, its missing parts supplied by reference TRBV9 and TRBJ1-2, is DSGVTQTPKHLITATGQRVTLRCSPRSGDLSVYWYQQSLDQGLQFLIQYYNGEERAKGNILERFSAQQFPDLHSELNLSSLELGDSALYFCASSVDGGQDYGYTFGSGTRLTVV.

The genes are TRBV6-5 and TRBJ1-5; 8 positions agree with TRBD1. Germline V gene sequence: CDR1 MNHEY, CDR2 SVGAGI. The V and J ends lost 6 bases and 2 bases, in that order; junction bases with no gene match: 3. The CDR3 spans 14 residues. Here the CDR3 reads CASRPGQGNQPQHF. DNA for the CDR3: TGTGCCAGCAGGCCGGGACAGGGCAATCAGCCCCAGCATTTT.

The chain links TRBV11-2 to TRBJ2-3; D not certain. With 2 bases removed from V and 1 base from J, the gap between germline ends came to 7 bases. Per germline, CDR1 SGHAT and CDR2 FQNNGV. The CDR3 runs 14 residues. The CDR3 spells CASSLRGGTDTQYF. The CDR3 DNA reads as TGTGCCAGCAGCTTACGCGGAGGCACAGATACGCAGTATTTT.

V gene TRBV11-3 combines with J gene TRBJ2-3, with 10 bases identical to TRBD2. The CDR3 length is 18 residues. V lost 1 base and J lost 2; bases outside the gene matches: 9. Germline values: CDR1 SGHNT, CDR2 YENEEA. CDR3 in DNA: TGTGCCAGCAGCTTAGGACTATTTGGACTAGCGGTCACAGATACGCAGTATTTT. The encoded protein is CASSLGLFGLAVTDTQYF.

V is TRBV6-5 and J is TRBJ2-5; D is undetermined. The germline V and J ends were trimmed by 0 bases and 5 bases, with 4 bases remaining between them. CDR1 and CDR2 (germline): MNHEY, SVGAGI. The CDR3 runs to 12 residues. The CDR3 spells CASSYSQETQYF. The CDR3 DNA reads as TGTGCCAGCAGTTACTCTCAGGAGACCCAGTACTTC.

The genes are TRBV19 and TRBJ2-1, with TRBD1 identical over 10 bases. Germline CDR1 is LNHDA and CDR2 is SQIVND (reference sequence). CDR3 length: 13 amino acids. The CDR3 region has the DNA TGTGAAACCCGCGGGACAGGGGCCCCCGGGCAGTTCTTC. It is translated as CETRGTGAPGQFF. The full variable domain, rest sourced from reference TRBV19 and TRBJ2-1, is DGGITQSPKYLFRKEGQNVTLSCEQNLNHDAMYWYRQDPGQGLRLIYYSQIVNDFQKGDIAEGYSVSREKKESFPLTVTSAQKNPTAFYLCETRGTGAPGQFFGPGTRLTVL.

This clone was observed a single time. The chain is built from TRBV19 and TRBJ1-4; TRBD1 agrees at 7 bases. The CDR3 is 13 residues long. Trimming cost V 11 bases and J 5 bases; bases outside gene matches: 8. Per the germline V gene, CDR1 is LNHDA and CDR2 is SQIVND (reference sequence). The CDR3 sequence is CAVRDSPNEKLFF. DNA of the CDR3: TGTGCCGTACGGGACAGCCCGAATGAAAAACTGTTTTTT. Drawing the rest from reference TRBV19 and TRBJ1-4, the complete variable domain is DGGITQSPKYLFRKEGQNVTLSCEQNLNHDAMYWYRQDPGQGLRLIYYSQIVNDFQKGDIAEGYSVSREKKESFPLTVTSAQKNPTAFYLCAVRDSPNEKLFFGSGTQLSVL.

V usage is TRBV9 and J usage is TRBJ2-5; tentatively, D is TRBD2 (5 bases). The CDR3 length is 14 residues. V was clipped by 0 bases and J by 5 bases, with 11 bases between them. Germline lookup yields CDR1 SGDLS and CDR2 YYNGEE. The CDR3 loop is CASSVAGELETQYF. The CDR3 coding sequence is TGTGCCAGCAGCGTAGCCGGGGAACTCGAGACCCAGTACTTC.

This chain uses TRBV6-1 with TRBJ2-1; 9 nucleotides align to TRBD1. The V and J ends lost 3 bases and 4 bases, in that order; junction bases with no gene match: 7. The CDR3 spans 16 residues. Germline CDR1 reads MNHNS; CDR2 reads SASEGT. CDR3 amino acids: CASSEGYRGPYNEQFF. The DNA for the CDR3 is TGTGCCAGCAGTGAGGGATACAGGGGGCCTTACAATGAGCAGTTCTTC.

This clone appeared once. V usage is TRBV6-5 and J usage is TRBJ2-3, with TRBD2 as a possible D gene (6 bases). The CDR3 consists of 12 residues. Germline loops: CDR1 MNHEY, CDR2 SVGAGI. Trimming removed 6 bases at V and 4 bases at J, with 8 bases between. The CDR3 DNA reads TGTGCCAGCAGATCGGGGGCAGATACGCAGTATTTT. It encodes CASRSGADTQYF.

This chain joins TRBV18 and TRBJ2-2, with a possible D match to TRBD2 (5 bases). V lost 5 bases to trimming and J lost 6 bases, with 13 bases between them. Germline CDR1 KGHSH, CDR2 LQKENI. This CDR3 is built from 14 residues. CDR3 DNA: TGTGCCAGCTCAGCGGGTCGACATCCCGGGGAGCTGTTTTTT. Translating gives CASSAGRHPGELFF.

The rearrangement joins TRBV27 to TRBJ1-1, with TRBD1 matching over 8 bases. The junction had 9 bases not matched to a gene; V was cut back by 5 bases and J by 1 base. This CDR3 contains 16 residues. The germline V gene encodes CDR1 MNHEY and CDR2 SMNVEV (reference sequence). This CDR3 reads CASSPDRVIWNTEAFF. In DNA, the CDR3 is TGTGCCAGCAGTCCGGACAGGGTTATATGGAACACTGAAGCTTTCTTT.

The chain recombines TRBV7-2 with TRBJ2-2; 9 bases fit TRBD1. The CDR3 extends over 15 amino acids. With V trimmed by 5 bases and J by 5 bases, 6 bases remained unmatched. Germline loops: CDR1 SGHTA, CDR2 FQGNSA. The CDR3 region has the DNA TGTGCCAGCAGCACTGGACAGGGGATTACCGGGGAGCTGTTTTTT. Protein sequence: CASSTGQGITGELFF.

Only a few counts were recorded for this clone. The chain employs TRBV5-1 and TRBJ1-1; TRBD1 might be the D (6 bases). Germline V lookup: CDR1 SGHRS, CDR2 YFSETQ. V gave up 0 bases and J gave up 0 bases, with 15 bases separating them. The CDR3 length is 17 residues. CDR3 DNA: TGCGCCAGCAGCTTGGCCGGACGGGGGGCGGTGAACACTGAAGCTTTCTTT. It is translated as CASSLAGRGAVNTEAFF.

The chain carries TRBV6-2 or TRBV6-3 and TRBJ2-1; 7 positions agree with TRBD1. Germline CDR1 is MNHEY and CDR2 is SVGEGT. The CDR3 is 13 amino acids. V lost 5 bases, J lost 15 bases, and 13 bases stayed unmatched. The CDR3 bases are TGTGCCAGCAGTAACTACCCCGGGACAGTGCCGTTCTTC. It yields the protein CASSNYPGTVPFF.

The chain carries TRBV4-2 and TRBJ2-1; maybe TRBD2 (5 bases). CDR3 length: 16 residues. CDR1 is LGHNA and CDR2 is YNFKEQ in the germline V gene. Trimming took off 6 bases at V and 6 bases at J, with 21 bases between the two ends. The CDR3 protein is CASRLKAAPQGNEQFF. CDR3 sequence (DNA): TGTGCCAGCAGACTAAAAGCGGCGCCTCAAGGCAATGAGCAGTTCTTC.

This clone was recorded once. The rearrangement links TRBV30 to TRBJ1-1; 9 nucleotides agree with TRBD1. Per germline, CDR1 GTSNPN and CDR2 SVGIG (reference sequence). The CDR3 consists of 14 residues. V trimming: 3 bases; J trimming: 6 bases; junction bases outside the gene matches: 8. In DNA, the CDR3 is TGTGCCTGGAGGGGAGACAGGGGGGTCTCTGAAGCTTTCTTT. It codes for CAWRGDRGVSEAFF.